This section outlines one T cell receptor (beta chain) sequence together with its context. This CDR3 region has 17 residues. V was pared by 2 bases and J by 4 bases, with 10 bases of the junction left unmatched. Germline CDR1 is LGHNA and CDR2 is YSLEER. Using its own MiXCR run on the 5' RACE reads, TCRdb lists one record per CDR3 protein. The sample yields some 54,000 distinct CDR3 sequences, roughly 9.7% seen once. These data are taken from a study of early T cells in non-severe SARS-CoV-2 infection. The gene calls are TRBV4-3 and TRBJ2-1, with TRBD2 matching 8 bases. The sequenced sample was whole blood. This receptor was obtained from an adult who was a healthcare worker with PCR-confirmed SARS-CoV-2 infection or an uninfected control (not recorded which). As DNA, the CDR3 is TGCGCCAGCAGCCAAAATCTAGCGGGCCCTGATTACAATGAGCAGTTCTTC. This codes for CASSQNLAGPDYNEQFF.